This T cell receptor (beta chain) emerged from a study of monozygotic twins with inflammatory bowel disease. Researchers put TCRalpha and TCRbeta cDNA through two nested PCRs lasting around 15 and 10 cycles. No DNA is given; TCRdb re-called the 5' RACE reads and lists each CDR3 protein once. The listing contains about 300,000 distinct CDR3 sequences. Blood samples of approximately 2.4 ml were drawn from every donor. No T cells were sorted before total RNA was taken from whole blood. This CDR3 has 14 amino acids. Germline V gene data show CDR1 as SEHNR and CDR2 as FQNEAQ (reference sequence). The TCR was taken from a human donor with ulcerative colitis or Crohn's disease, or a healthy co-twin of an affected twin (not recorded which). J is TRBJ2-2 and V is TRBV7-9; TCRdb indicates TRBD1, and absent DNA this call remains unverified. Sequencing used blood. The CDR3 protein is CASSKQGRTGELFF. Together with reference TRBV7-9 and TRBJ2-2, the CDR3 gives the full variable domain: DTGVSQNPRHKITKRGQNVTFRCDPISEHNRLYWYRQTLGQGPEFLTYFQNEAQLEKSRLLSDRFSAERPKGSFSTLEIQRTEQGDSAMYLCASSKQGRTGELFFGEGSRLTVL.